The rows below give T cell receptor beta chains drawn from one sample of a study of blood T cell repertoires in COVID-19. Measured with immunoSEQ multiplex PCR; TCRdb has only the in-frame clones, and not every one. The sample consists of about 220,000 clones, about 79% of them appearing once. Sequencing input: PBMCs or T cells enriched from blood (not recorded which). The receptor source for this set is a woman in her fifties or sixties who had recovered from COVID-19. The CDR3 runs from the conserved cysteine through the conserved F or W. A D gene is named only where the DNA matches it firmly. Not all rows give a size; the values are once, few, many and, for expanded clones, a class.

J,D,size,V,CDR3,DNA
TRBJ1-1,-,-,TRBV30,CAWSVSLNTEAFF,TGTGCCTGGAGTGTAAGCCTGAACACTGAAGCTTTCTTT
TRBJ2-7,-,-,TRBV10-3,CAISEITNRDIPNEQYF,TGTGCCATCAGTGAGATCACGAACCGGGACATTCCCAACGAGCAGTACTTC
TRBJ2-3,TRBD1,-,TRBV2,CASRTGQARVSDTQYF,TGTGCCAGCAGGACGGGACAGGCAAGGGTCTCAGATACGCAGTATTTT
TRBJ2-7,-,-,TRBV6-1,CASSEPGTYEQYF,TGTGCCAGCAGTGAACCAGGGACCTACGAGCAGTACTTC
TRBJ1-1,-,-,TRBV5-5,CASSLGPGQGGTEAFF,TGTGCCAGCAGCTTAGGGCCTGGTCAGGGTGGAACTGAAGCTTTCTTT
TRBJ2-3,-,-,TRBV6-2/TRBV6-3,CASSYSSTSGTQYF,TGTGCCAGCAGTTACTCGAGTACTTCCGGTACGCAGTATTTT
TRBJ1-4,-,once,TRBV5-8,CASSLVIASTNEKLFF,TGTGCCAGCAGCTTGGTTATAGCTTCAACTAATGAAAAACTGTTTTTT
TRBJ1-5,-,-,TRBV19,CASRAPAGQPQHF,TGTGCCAGTAGAGCCCCTGCGGGTCAGCCCCAGCATTTT
TRBJ2-3,TRBD2,-,TRBV6-2/TRBV6-3,CASSYGGLAEDTQYF,TGTGCCAGCAGTTACGGGGGACTAGCAGAAGATACGCAGTATTTT
TRBJ2-1,TRBD2,-,TRBV30,CAWSVRGLAGPNEQFF,TGTGCCTGGAGTGTCCGGGGACTAGCGGGCCCTAATGAGCAGTTCTTC
TRBJ1-2,TRBD1,once,TRBV7-2,CASSFDRDRDLGYTF,TGTGCCAGCAGCTTCGACCGGGACAGGGATCTTGGCTACACCTTC
TRBJ1-6,-,-,TRBV6-5,CASRISGQSYSPLHF,TGTGCCAGCAGGATAAGCGGGCAGAGCTATTCACCCCTCCACTTT
TRBJ2-7,TRBD1,-,TRBV6-6,CATGGAYEQYF,TGTGCGACAGGGGGCGCCTACGAGCAGTACTTC
TRBJ2-1,TRBD2,once,TRBV7-9,CASSFSGTSGGVEQFF,TGTGCCAGCAGCTTTTCCGGGACTAGCGGGGGTGTTGAGCAGTTCTTC
TRBJ2-3,TRBD1,-,TRBV6-5,CASSRTGGSTDTQYF,TGTGCCAGCAGTCGAACAGGGGGGAGCACAGATACGCAGTATTTT
TRBJ2-7,TRBD2,-,TRBV6-2/TRBV6-3,CASSDPISGVYEQYF,TGTGCCAGCAGTGACCCCATTAGCGGGGTCTACGAGCAGTACTTC
TRBJ1-4,-,-,TRBV7-8,CASSQDYSSTTNEKLFF,TGTGCCAGCAGCCAAGACTACAGCAGCACAACTAATGAAAAACTGTTTTTT
TRBJ1-1,-,once,TRBV12-3/TRBV12-4,CASSPPSGTEAFF,TGTGCCAGCAGTCCCCCGTCGGGCACTGAAGCTTTCTTT
TRBJ2-7,-,-,TRBV2,CASSGQAYAYEQYF,TGTGCCAGCAGTGGACAGGCTTACGCCTACGAGCAGTACTTC
TRBJ1-1,TRBD1,-,TRBV11-2,CASSSLLRTGVNTEAFF,TGTGCCAGCAGCTCCTTGCTGCGGACAGGGGTGAACACTGAAGCTTTCTTT
TRBJ1-4,-,once,TRBV28,CASSSAGVTTNEKLFF,TGTGCCAGCAGTTCCGCAGGGGTGACAACTAATGAAAAACTGTTTTTT
TRBJ2-7,-,-,TRBV5-1,CASSLDGTSIYEQYF,TGCGCCAGCAGCCTAGACGGGACTTCCATCTACGAGCAGTACTTC
TRBJ2-1,TRBD2,-,TRBV11-2,CASSPSGGGSYNEQFF,TGTGCCAGCAGCCCCAGCGGGGGAGGCTCCTACAATGAGCAGTTCTTC
TRBJ2-3,TRBD2,once,TRBV5-1,CASSFSSGASTDTQYF,TGCGCCAGCAGCTTCTCTAGCGGTGCTAGCACAGATACGCAGTATTTT
TRBJ2-1,-,few,TRBV30,CAWSPGVGYNEQFF,TGTGCCTGGAGTCCGGGAGTGGGCTACAATGAGCAGTTCTTC
TRBJ2-5,-,once,TRBV7-3,CASSFLGGKETQYF,TGTGCCAGCAGCTTCCTTGGCGGAAAAGAGACCCAGTACTTC
TRBJ2-1,-,-,TRBV12-3/TRBV12-4,CASSRVDEQFF,TGTGCCAGCAGCAGGGTGGATGAGCAGTTCTTC
TRBJ1-2,-,-,TRBV7-6,CASSIGASYGYTF,TGTGCCAGCAGCATAGGGGCCAGCTATGGCTACACCTTC
TRBJ2-1,-,-,TRBV5-1,CASTPGGGGSYNEQFF,TGCGCCAGCACCCCTGGGGGGGGCGGGTCCTACAATGAGCAGTTCTTC
TRBJ2-1,TRBD1,once,TRBV2,CASRVRQGTKNEQFF,TGTGCCAGCAGAGTAAGACAGGGGACGAAGAATGAGCAGTTCTTC
TRBJ2-5,-,-,TRBV1,CTSSPSGTGTSVGETQYF,TGCACCAGCAGCCCATCCGGGACAGGGACATCCGTAGGGGAGACCCAGTACTTC
TRBJ2-1,TRBD2,many,TRBV7-9,CASTQKAGSSYNEQFF,TGTGCCAGCACCCAAAAAGCGGGGTCCTCCTACAATGAGCAGTTCTTC
TRBJ1-2,TRBD1,-,TRBV3-1/TRBV3-2,CASSQDYGTGSGYTF,TGTGCCAGCAGCCAAGATTATGGGACAGGGAGCGGCTACACCTTC
TRBJ2-1,-,-,TRBV10-2,CASDKGLWAVGQFF,TGCGCCAGCGATAAAGGACTATGGGCTGTTGGGCAGTTCTTC
TRBJ1-1,TRBD1,-,TRBV6-5,CASQTGGPTEAFF,TGTGCCAGCCAGACAGGGGGCCCCACTGAAGCTTTCTTT
TRBJ2-7,-,-,TRBV4-1,CASSQAPGWPPWNEQYF,TGCGCCAGCAGCCAAGCCCCGGGGTGGCCCCCGTGGAACGAGCAGTACTTC
TRBJ1-1,-,-,TRBV7-2,CASSLEVRRMNTEAFF,TGTGCCAGCAGCTTAGAGGTCAGGAGGATGAACACTGAAGCTTTCTTT
TRBJ1-2,-,-,TRBV29-1,CSVGGEGRGYTF,TGCAGCGTTGGTGGAGAGGGCAGGGGCTACACCTTC
TRBJ2-1,-,-,TRBV18,CASSPPVGSQGSYNEQFF,TGTGCCAGCTCACCACCGGTTGGTTCACAGGGCTCCTACAATGAGCAGTTCTTC
TRBJ1-1,-,-,TRBV18,CASSPGTSGDTEAFF,TGTGCCAGCTCACCCGGGACATCTGGGGACACTGAAGCTTTCTTT